The rows below give T cell receptor beta chains drawn from one sample of a study of glioma-infiltrating T cells. TCRdb ran MiXCR on the multiplex PCR reads and lists one entry per CDR3 protein. The table records fewer than 500,000 distinct CDR3 sequences, roughly two fifths of them present only once. Sequencing input: glioma tissue, nonneoplastic brain tissue, or PBMCs (not recorded which). Receptors were obtained from a human donor with low-grade glioma or glioblastoma, undergoing nonglioma brain surgery, or in good health (not recorded which). Each CDR3 is given with its conserved first and last residue. A D gene is named only where the DNA matches it firmly. Expanded clones are given a class, and other clones once, few, many or no size at all.

v_gene	abundance	j_gene	d_gene	CDR3nt	CDR3aa
TRBV19	-	TRBJ1-1	-	TGTGCCAGTACCCCATCGAGACACAACACTGAAGCTTTCTTT	CASTPSRHNTEAFF
TRBV20-1	-	TRBJ2-7	TRBD1	TGCAGTGCTCTACCGGGACAGAACTCCTACGAGCAGTACTTC	CSALPGQNSYEQYF
TRBV6-1	few	TRBJ1-5	-	TGTGCCAGCAGTGAACGTGGCGGTGGCCAGCCCCAGCATTTT	CASSERGGGQPQHF
TRBV29-1	-	TRBJ2-7	TRBD1	TGCAGCGTCACCGGGACAGGGGAGATACGCGAGCAGTACTTC	CSVTGTGEIREQYF
TRBV28	many	TRBJ1-1	-	TGTGCCAGCAGTTTGGCAGGTTCGAACACTGAAGCTTTCTTT	CASSLAGSNTEAFF
TRBV6-2/TRBV6-3	-	TRBJ2-5	TRBD1	TGTGCCAGCGGATTCGGACAGGTACCCCAAGAGACCCAGTACTTC	CASGFGQVPQETQYF
TRBV7-2	-	TRBJ2-7	-	TGTGCCAGCAGCTTAGGAGCAGGCATGAACTCCTACGAGCAGTACTTC	CASSLGAGMNSYEQYF
TRBV7-2	once	TRBJ1-2	-	TGTGCCAGCAGCTTAGTTGCAGGGAGAACCCACACCTTC	CASSLVAGRTHTF
TRBV28	once	TRBJ2-1	-	TGTGCCAGCAGTTCTATTAGGGCTAGCGAGAGGAGACCTTATGAGCAGTTCTTC	CASSSIRASERRPYEQFF
TRBV12-3/TRBV12-4	-	TRBJ2-5	-	TGTGCCAGCAGTTTGGAGGGACAAGCTCAAGAGACCCAGTACTTC	CASSLEGQAQETQYF
TRBV7-2	-	TRBJ2-1	TRBD1	TGTGCCAGCAGCCCTGGACAGGGTTGGTACAATGAGCAGTTCTTC	CASSPGQGWYNEQFF
TRBV25-1	few	TRBJ1-1	-	TGTGCCAGCAGTGAAGCCGCTTCAATCGCTTTCTTT	CASSEAASIAFF
TRBV4-3	few	TRBJ1-2	TRBD1	TGCGCCAGCAGCCAAGATCTGTGGAGACAGGGTGGTGGCTACACCTTC	CASSQDLWRQGGGYTF
TRBV12-5	few	TRBJ1-2	-	TGTGCTAGTGGACAAGCTAACTATGGCTACACCTTC	CASGQANYGYTF
TRBV7-9	-	TRBJ1-1	TRBD1	TGTGCCAGCACCCGAGGAGGGGGCGGCTGGAACACTGAAGCTTTCTTT	CASTRGGGGWNTEAFF
TRBV4-3	many	TRBJ2-3	TRBD2	TGCGCCAGCAGCCACGGGACTAGCGGTAGCACAGATACGCAGTATTTT	CASSHGTSGSTDTQYF
TRBV2	few	TRBJ1-1	-	TGTGCCAGCAGTGAGGGGGGGAACACTGAAGCTTTCTTT	CASSEGGNTEAFF
TRBV7-2	-	TRBJ2-5	TRBD2	TGTGCCAGCAAGCGGGAGAAAGAGACCCAGTACTTC	CASKREKETQYF
TRBV4-1	-	TRBJ2-3	-	TGCGCCAGCAGACAAGAAGGCGATCCAGATACGAAGTATTTT	CASRQEGDPDTKYF
TRBV29-1	-	TRBJ1-1	-	TGCAGCGTTCTCGGGCGGGGGAACACTGAAGCTTTCTTT	CSVLGRGNTEAFF
TRBV7-7	-	TRBJ2-3	-	TGTGCTAGCAGCTCCGGTAGTAGCGATCGGGCAGATACGCAGTATTTT	CASSSGSSDRADTQYF
TRBV7-9	many	TRBJ1-5	-	TGTGCCAGCAGTTCGCGAAATCGTCAGCCCCAGCATTTT	CASSSRNRQPQHF
TRBV20-1	-	TRBJ2-1	TRBD2	TGCAGTGCCAGATCCGGGACTACGGCCTACAATGAGCAGTTCTTC	CSARSGTTAYNEQFF
TRBV27	-	TRBJ2-7	TRBD2	TGTGCCAGCAGTGGTGCGGGACTAGCGGGCCCGTCCCCCGCGGTCGAGGAGTACTTC	CASSGAGLAGPSPAVEEYF
TRBV7-2	-	TRBJ2-3	TRBD2	TGTGCCAGCAGAACGGGACTAGCGGGGGGGGGGACGCAGTATTTT	CASRTGLAGGGTQYF
TRBV24-1	-	TRBJ1-2	TRBD1	TGTGCCACCAGTGATCGGACAGGGCTCGGCTACACCTTC	CATSDRTGLGYTF
TRBV13	-	TRBJ2-5	-	TGTGCCAGCAGCTATCAGGGGAGCCAAGAGACCCAGTACTTC	CASSYQGSQETQYF
TRBV20-1	-	TRBJ2-5	-	TGCAGTGCTAGAGACCCCACGAGGATCCAAGAGACCCAGTACTTC	CSARDPTRIQETQYF
TRBV7-2	few	TRBJ2-5	TRBD2	TGTGCCAGCAGCTTAGGGCGACAAGCGGGAGGGCTCTTGGAGACCCAGTACTTC	CASSLGRQAGGLLETQYF